The 7 T cell receptor beta chains presented below share a single source sample, sequenced in a study of beta chain features in type 1 diabetes. These receptors have no identified antigens. Of the isolated RNA, all was reverse transcribed, and so the sequenced material was expressed TCRB transcripts. Data came from immunoSEQ multiplex PCR; TCRdb stores just in-frame clones and leaves some out. The data show 200,000 to 300,000 clones, roughly 10% seen once. Points from the study as a whole: When Type 1 diabetes patients were examined, their TCRB CDR3s proved moderately but significantly shorter in all four CD4+ subsets.

The sample comprised naive CD4+ T cells from blood. The source is a man younger than 40 with type 1 diabetes.

The chain links TRBV5-6 to TRBJ1-2, with D uncertain. The CDR3 consists of 13 residues. The V end lost 1 base, the J end lost 8 bases, and 12 bases lay between the germline ends. Germline V gene data show CDR1 as SGHDT and CDR2 as YYEEEE. The CDR3 region is CASSLTGIGGYTF. CDR3 in DNA: TGTGCCAGCAGCTTGACGGGGATAGGGGGCTACACCTTC.

This clone appeared a few times. The gene calls are TRBV7-8 and TRBJ2-5; possibly TRBD1 for D (6 bases). The CDR3 is 14 amino acids. With 5 bases removed from V and 9 bases from J, the gap between germline ends came to 19 bases. Germline V gives CDR1 SGHVS, CDR2 FQNEAQ. This CDR3 reads CASSTRDMARAQYF. The DNA for the CDR3 is TGTGCCAGCAGCACTCGGGACATGGCGAGGGCCCAGTACTTC.

This clone was detected a few times. The chain uses TRBV5-4 and TRBJ2-1, with 9 bases aligning to TRBD1. Germline values: CDR1 SGHNT, CDR2 YYREEE (reference sequence). CDR3 length: 15 residues. V was clipped by 3 bases and J by 4 bases; unmatched bases: 5. CDR3 amino acids: CASSSGQGVYNEQFF. CDR3 nucleotides: TGTGCCAGCAGCTCGGGACAGGGCGTTTACAATGAGCAGTTCTTC.

This clone has more than one count but fewer than ten. The chain couples TRBV7-9 to TRBJ2-1, with D maybe TRBD1 (5 bases). The germline V gene has CDR1 SEHNR and CDR2 FQNEAQ (reference sequence). With 4 bases removed from V and 2 bases from J, the gap between germline ends came to 15 bases. This CDR3 spans 16 amino acids. DNA for the CDR3: TGTGCCAGCAGCTACTGGGGCCGCCCCCCCTACAATGAGCAGTTCTTC. This sequence encodes CASSYWGRPPYNEQFF.

The J gene is TRBJ2-3, the V gene TRBV2; no firm D call. Trimming took 4 bases from V and 5 from J, leaving 7 bases between them. Germline V gives CDR1 SNHLY, CDR2 FYNNEI. The CDR3 sequence is 12 residues long. The CDR3 loop reads CASSVERDTQYF. The CDR3 DNA reads as TGTGCCAGCAGTGTTGAGAGAGATACGCAGTATTTT.

The genes are TRBV5-4 and TRBJ2-6; 7 positions match TRBD1. Trimming cost V 3 bases and J 3 bases; bases outside gene matches: 9. CDR1 and CDR2 from the germline V gene are SGHNT and YYREEE (reference sequence). The CDR3 extends over 17 amino acids. CDR3 bases: TGTGCCAGCAGCTCGGGTGACAGGGTTTTTGGGGCCAACGTCCTGACTTTC. Translation: CASSSGDRVFGANVLTF.

The V and J genes are TRBV7-2 and TRBJ2-7; D call uncertain. This CDR3 has 13 amino acids. The V gene lost 0 bases and the J gene lost 2 bases, with 5 bases spanning the gap. CDR1 and CDR2 from the germline V gene are SGHTA and FQGNSA. CDR3 protein: CASSLARTYEQYF. The CDR3 region has the DNA TGTGCCAGCAGCTTAGCGAGGACCTACGAGCAGTACTTC.